Shown below are 12 T cell receptor beta chains from a single sample sequenced in a study of control samples from healthy donors and cancer patients. The method was immunoSEQ multiplex PCR; TCRdb's version includes in-frame clones alone and lacks a portion of them. The sample lists tens of thousands of clones, approximately 95% occurring once. Source material: blood. These receptors were obtained from a woman aged 25 to 39 in good health.

The chain recombines TRBV11-2 with TRBJ1-2, with 11 positions matching TRBD1. The CDR3 extends over 15 amino acids. J lost 4 bases, V lost 1 base, and 2 bases had no gene match. Germline V CDR1 and CDR2: SGHAT, FQNNGV. This CDR3 reads CASSLAGQGAYGYTF. The CDR3 nucleotides read TGTGCCAGCAGCTTAGCCGGACAGGGGGCCTATGGCTACACCTTC. The variable domain in full, completed from reference TRBV11-2 and TRBJ1-2, reads EAGVAQSPRYKIIEKRQSVAFWCNPISGHATLYWYQQILGQGPKLLIQFQNNGVVDDSQLPKDRFSAERLKGVDSTLKIQPAKLEDSAVYLCASSLAGQGAYGYTFGSGTRLTVV.

This rearrangement joins TRBV7-3 to TRBJ2-6; D is possibly TRBD2 (5 bases). Germline lookup yields CDR1 SGHTA and CDR2 FQGTGA. The CDR3 contains 17 residues. The V end was cut by 1 base, the J end by 3 bases, with 13 bases between. In DNA form, the CDR3 reads TGTGCCAGCAGCTTAAAGCCAGCCGGGGATGGGGCCAACGTCCTGACTTTC. As protein: CASSLKPAGDGANVLTF.

This clone was counted a single time. This chain uses TRBV5-1 with TRBJ1-4; TRBD1 is a possible D gene (6 bases). V was trimmed by 0 bases and J by 7 bases, leaving 13 bases between them. CDR3 length: 15 residues. CDR1 and CDR2 from the germline V gene are SGHRS and YFSETQ. The CDR3: CASSLAGQYPEKLFF. The CDR3 DNA follows: TGCGCCAGCAGCTTGGCCGGACAGTATCCTGAAAAACTGTTTTTT.

This chain links TRBV5-6 with TRBJ2-2, with D hard to call. V was cut by 0 bases and J by 6 bases, with 3 bases left in between. CDR1 is SGHDT and CDR2 is YYEEEE in the germline V gene. There are 12 residues in the CDR3. For the CDR3, the DNA is TGTGCCAGCAGCTTGGTGGCCGGGGAGCTGTTTTTT. It specifies CASSLVAGELFF.

This chain uses TRBV6-5 with TRBJ1-6; TRBD1 agrees at 8 bases. V shed 5 bases and J 8 bases; nucleotides not matched to a gene: 5. Germline CDR1 reads MNHEY; CDR2 reads SVGAGI. The CDR3 totals 14 residues. CDR3: CASSLGQGDSPLHF. The CDR3 DNA is TGTGCCAGCAGTCTTGGACAGGGAGATTCACCCCTCCACTTT.

This clone was picked up one time. The chain is built from TRBV12-3 or TRBV12-4 and TRBJ1-2; weak D call: TRBD1 (6 bases). Trimming left V 4 bases short and J 4 bases short, with 10 bases between. This CDR3 region has 13 residues. As DNA, the CDR3 is TGTGCCAGCAGTTCCGGGACACTCTATGGCTACACCTTC. Translated: CASSSGTLYGYTF.

V is TRBV7-8 and J is TRBJ2-3; unclear D gene. The CDR3 length is 15 residues. Germline-derived CDR1 and CDR2 are SGHVS and FQNEAQ. Trimming cost V 1 base and J 2 bases, with 10 bases left between them. As DNA, the CDR3 is TGTGCCAGCAGCTTAGTGTTGGAATACACAGATACGCAGTATTTT. Translated, it gives CASSLVLEYTDTQYF.

V usage is TRBV5-1 and J usage is TRBJ1-5; D unclear. Germline CDR1 is SGHRS and CDR2 is YFSETQ. This CDR3 has 15 residues. The V end was cut by 3 bases, the J end by 0 bases, with 10 bases between. The CDR3 protein is CASSSGTASNQPQHF. In DNA form, the CDR3 reads TGCGCCAGCAGCTCCGGCACTGCTAGCAATCAGCCCCAGCATTTT.

V usage is TRBV9 and J usage is TRBJ1-2; TRBD1 matches at 7 bases. Germline CDR1 and CDR2: SGDLS and YYNGEE. This CDR3 has 13 residues. The trim removed 4 bases at V and 3 bases at J, leaving 3 bases unmatched. The CDR3 here is CASSPGTDYGYTF. In DNA form, the CDR3 reads TGTGCCAGCAGCCCAGGGACAGACTATGGCTACACCTTC.

V gene TRBV5-4 combines with J gene TRBJ1-2; no firm D call. Trimming removed 0 bases at V and 4 bases at J, with 13 bases between. This CDR3 is built from 15 residues. The germline CDR1 and CDR2 sequences are SGHNT and YYREEE (reference sequence). The CDR3 here is CASSLGGSLLYGYTF. CDR3 in DNA: TGTGCCAGCAGCTTGGGTGGCAGCCTTCTCTATGGCTACACCTTC. The complete variable domain, with remaining parts taken from reference TRBV5-4 and TRBJ1-2, reads ETGVTQSPTHLIKTRGQQVTLRCSSQSGHNTVSWYQQALGQGPQFIFQYYREEENGRGNFPPRFSGLQFPNYSSELNVNALELDDSALYLCASSLGGSLLYGYTFGSGTRLTVV.

The chain joins TRBV23-1 to TRBJ1-2; no clear D. TRBV23-1 falls under the ORF class, with uncertain function. CDR3 size: 15 residues. V dropped 3 bases and J dropped 4 bases, with 15 bases sitting between them. CDR3 amino acids: CASSHYRRPRYGYTF. The CDR3 nucleotides are TGCGCCAGCAGTCATTACCGACGTCCCCGCTATGGCTACACCTTC.

The V gene is TRBV19, the J gene TRBJ1-5, with D unresolved. Between the trimmed V and J ends, which lost 8 bases and 1 base, there was a span of 12 bases. The CDR3 extends over 14 amino acids. Germline CDR1 reads LNHDA; CDR2 reads SQIVND (reference sequence). For the CDR3, the DNA is TGTGCCAGTTCCTTAGACTCCAGCAATCAGCCCCAGCATTTT. Translated: CASSLDSSNQPQHF.